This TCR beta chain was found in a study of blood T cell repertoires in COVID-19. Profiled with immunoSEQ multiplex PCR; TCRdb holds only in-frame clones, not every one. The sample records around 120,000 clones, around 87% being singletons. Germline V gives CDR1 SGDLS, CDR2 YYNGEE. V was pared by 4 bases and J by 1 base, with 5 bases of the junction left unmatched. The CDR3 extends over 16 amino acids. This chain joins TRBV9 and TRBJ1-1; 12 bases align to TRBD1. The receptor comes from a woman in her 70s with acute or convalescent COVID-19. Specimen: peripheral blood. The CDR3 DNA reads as TGTGCCAGCAGCCCGAGGGACAGGGGGCAGAACACTGAAGCTTTCTTT. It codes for CASSPRDRGQNTEAFF. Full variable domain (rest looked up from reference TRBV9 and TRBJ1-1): DSGVTQTPKHLITATGQRVTLRCSPRSGDLSVYWYQQSLDQGLQFLIQYYNGEERAKGNILERFSAQQFPDLHSELNLSSLELGDSALYFCASSPRDRGQNTEAFFGQGTRLTVV.